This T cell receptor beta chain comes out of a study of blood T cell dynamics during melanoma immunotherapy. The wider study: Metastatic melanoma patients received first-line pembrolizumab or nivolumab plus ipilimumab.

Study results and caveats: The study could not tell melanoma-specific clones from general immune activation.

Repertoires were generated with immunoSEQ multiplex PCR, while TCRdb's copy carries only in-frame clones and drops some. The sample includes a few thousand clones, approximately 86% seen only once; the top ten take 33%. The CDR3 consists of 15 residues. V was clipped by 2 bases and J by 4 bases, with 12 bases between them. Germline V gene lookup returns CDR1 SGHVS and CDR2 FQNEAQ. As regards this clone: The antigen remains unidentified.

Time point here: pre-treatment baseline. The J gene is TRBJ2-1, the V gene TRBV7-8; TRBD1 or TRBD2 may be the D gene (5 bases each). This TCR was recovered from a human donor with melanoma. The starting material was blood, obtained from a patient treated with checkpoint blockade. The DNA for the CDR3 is TGTGCCAGCAGCTTAAAGAGGGACGAGTACAATGAGCAGTTCTTC. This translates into CASSLKRDEYNEQFF.